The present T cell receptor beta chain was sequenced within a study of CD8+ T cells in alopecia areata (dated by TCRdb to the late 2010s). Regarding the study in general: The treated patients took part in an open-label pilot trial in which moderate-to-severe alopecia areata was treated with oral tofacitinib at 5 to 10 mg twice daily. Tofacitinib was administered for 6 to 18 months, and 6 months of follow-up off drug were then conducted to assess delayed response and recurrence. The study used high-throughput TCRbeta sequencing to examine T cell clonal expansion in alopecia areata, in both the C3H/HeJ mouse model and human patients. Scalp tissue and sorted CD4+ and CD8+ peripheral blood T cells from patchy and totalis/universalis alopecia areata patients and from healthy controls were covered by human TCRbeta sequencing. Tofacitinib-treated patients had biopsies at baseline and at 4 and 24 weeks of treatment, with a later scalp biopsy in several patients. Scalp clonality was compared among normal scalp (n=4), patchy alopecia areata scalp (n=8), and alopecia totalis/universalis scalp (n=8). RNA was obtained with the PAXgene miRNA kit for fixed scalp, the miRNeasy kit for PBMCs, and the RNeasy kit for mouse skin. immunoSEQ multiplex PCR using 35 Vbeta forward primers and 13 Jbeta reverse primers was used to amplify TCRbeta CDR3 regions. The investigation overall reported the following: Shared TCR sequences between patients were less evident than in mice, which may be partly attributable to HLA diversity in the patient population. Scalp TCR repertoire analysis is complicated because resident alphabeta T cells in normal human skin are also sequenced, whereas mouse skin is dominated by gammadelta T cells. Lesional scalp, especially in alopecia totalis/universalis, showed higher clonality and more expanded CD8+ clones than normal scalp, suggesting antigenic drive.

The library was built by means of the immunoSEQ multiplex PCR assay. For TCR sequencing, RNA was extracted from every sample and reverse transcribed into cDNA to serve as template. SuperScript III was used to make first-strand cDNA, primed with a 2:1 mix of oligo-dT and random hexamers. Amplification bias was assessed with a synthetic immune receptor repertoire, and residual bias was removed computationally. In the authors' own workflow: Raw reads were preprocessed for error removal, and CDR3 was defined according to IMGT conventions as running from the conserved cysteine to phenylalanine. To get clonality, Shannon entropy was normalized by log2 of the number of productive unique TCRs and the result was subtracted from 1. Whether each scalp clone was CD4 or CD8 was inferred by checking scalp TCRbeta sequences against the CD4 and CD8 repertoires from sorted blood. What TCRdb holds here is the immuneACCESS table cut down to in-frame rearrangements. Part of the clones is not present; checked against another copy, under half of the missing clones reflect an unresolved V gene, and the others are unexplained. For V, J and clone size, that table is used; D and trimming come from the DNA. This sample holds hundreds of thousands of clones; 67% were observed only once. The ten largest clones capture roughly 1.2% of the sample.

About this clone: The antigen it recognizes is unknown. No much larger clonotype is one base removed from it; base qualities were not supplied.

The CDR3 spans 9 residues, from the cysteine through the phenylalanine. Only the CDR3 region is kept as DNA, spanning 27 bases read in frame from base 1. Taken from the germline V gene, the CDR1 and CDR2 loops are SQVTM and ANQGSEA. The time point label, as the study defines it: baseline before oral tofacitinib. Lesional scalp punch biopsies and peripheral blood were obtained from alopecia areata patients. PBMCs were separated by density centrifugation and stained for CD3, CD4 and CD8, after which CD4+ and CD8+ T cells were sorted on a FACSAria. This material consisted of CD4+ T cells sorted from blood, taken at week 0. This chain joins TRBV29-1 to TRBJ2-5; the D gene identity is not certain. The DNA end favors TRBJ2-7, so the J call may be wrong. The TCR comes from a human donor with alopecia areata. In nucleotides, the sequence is TGCAGCGTTGAAAGCGAGCAGTACTTC. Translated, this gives CSVESEQYF.